Listed here are 29 T cell receptor beta chains from one sample, sequenced in a study of blood T cell repertoires in COVID-19. Here immunoSEQ multiplex PCR was the method, and the copy in TCRdb shows in-frame clones only, minus some. The sample has 65,000 to 85,000 clones, around 89% seen once. The sequenced material came from peripheral blood. These receptors were taken from a man between 45 and 60 years old with acute or convalescent COVID-19.

The chain couples TRBV28 to TRBJ2-7, with 9 bases identical to TRBD2. Per the germline V gene, CDR1 is MDHEN and CDR2 is SYDVKM. The CDR3 contains 14 residues. V lost 2 bases, J lost 4 bases, and 3 bases stayed unmatched. CDR3 coding DNA: TGTGCCAGCAGTTTAACTAGCGGGCTTTACGAGCAGTACTTC. Protein sequence: CASSLTSGLYEQYF.

The J gene is TRBJ1-1, the V gene TRBV30, with 8 nucleotides matching TRBD1. The J segment lost 0 bases and the V segment lost 2 bases, leaving 8 bases of the junction unmatched. This CDR3 region has 16 residues. CDR1 and CDR2 from the germline V gene are GTSNPN and SVGIG (reference sequence). The chain's CDR3 is CAWSLDRGRMNTEAFF. The CDR3 nucleotides are TGTGCCTGGAGTCTTGACAGGGGACGAATGAACACTGAAGCTTTCTTT.

The gene calls are TRBV19 and TRBJ2-3; 7 bases are a match to TRBD2. The V segment lost 6 bases and the J segment 0 bases; nucleotides outside the gene matches: 12. The CDR3 spans 17 residues. CDR1 and CDR2 from the germline V gene are LNHDA and SQIVND (reference sequence). CDR3 bases: TGTGCCAGTAGCGGGGGGAGGGATATATTTAGCACAGATACGCAGTATTTT. Translating gives CASSGGRDIFSTDTQYF.

This sequence joins TRBV4-3 and TRBJ2-1; D is unclear. Per germline, CDR1 LGHNA and CDR2 YSLEER. The ends were cut back, 0 bases at V and 0 bases at J, with 15 bases in the middle. The CDR3 runs 18 residues. In nucleotides, the CDR3 is TGCGCCAGCAGCCAAGAGTGGAGCGCCGCGAGCTCCTACAATGAGCAGTTCTTC. The encoded protein is CASSQEWSAASSYNEQFF.

This chain joins TRBV7-8 and TRBJ1-5; D is unresolved. This CDR3 is 15 amino acids long. Germline CDR1 is SGHVS and CDR2 is FQNEAQ. With 5 bases removed from V and 2 bases from J, the gap between germline ends came to 13 bases. CDR3 nucleotides: TGTGCCAGCAGCCCGTCCGAGAGGGGCAATCAGCCCCAGCATTTT. It translates to CASSPSERGNQPQHF.

This clone was found once. V usage is TRBV5-8 and J usage is TRBJ1-6, with 8 bases identical to TRBD1. This CDR3 comprises 15 residues. Germline V gives CDR1 SGHTS, CDR2 YDEGEE. The ends lost 5 bases at V and 9 bases at J; junction bases unmatched: 10. CDR3 residues: CASRYGQGFTSPLHF. The CDR3 DNA reads as TGTGCCAGCAGATACGGACAGGGCTTCACTTCACCCCTCCACTTT.

This clone was counted a single time. The chain carries TRBV29-1 and TRBJ2-1; 15 nucleotides match TRBD2. There are 15 residues in the CDR3. J gave up 5 bases and V 6 bases, and 5 bases lay outside the gene matches. Germline V gene data show CDR1 as SQVTM and CDR2 as ANQGSEA. The CDR3: CSVGTSGRSNNEQFF. The CDR3 nucleotides read TGCAGCGTGGGGACTAGCGGGAGGTCTAACAATGAGCAGTTCTTC.

The chain couples TRBV6-5 to TRBJ1-1, with D perhaps matching TRBD1 (6 bases). V gave up 0 bases and J gave up 4 bases, with 15 bases separating them. From germline, CDR1 is MNHEY and CDR2 SVGAGI. There are 16 residues in the CDR3. CDR3 protein: CASSYSGAGVGTEAFF. Written as DNA, the CDR3 is TGTGCCAGCAGTTACTCGGGGGCAGGGGTGGGCACTGAAGCTTTCTTT.

The chain combines TRBV9 with TRBJ2-7; TRBD2 might be the D (6 bases). CDR1 and CDR2 (germline): SGDLS, YYNGEE. CDR3 length equals 15 residues. Trimming cost V 0 bases and J 2 bases, with 12 bases left between them. CDR3 nucleotides: TGTGCCAGCAGCGTAGCCAGCGGGCCCACCTACGAGCAGTACTTC. Its protein is CASSVASGPTYEQYF. The complete variable domain, with remaining parts taken from reference TRBV9 and TRBJ2-7, reads DSGVTQTPKHLITATGQRVTLRCSPRSGDLSVYWYQQSLDQGLQFLIQYYNGEERAKGNILERFSAQQFPDLHSELNLSSLELGDSALYFCASSVASGPTYEQYFGPGTRLTVT.

The V call is TRBV6-5, the J call TRBJ2-1, with 7 bases matching TRBD1. This CDR3 has 13 amino acids. J gave up 9 bases and V 6 bases, and 8 bases lay outside the gene matches. Germline V gene sequence: CDR1 MNHEY, CDR2 SVGAGI. The CDR3 region has the DNA TGTGCCAGCAGACCCTGGACAGGCCCTGAGCAGTTCTTC. It is translated as CASRPWTGPEQFF.

This clone was seen just once. V is TRBV4-3 and J is TRBJ2-7; TRBD1 aligns across 9 bases. V lost 1 base, J lost 12 bases, and 7 bases stayed unmatched. CDR1 is LGHNA, CDR2 YSLEER, per germline. The CDR3 has 13 amino acids. CDR3 region: CASSQARQGGSYV. The CDR3, as DNA: TGCGCCAGCAGCCAAGCCCGACAGGGGGGATCGTACGTC.

The V gene is TRBV12-3 or TRBV12-4, the J gene TRBJ1-1; D gene uncertain. The germline V and J ends were trimmed by 5 bases and 6 bases, with 13 bases remaining between them. The CDR3 has 13 residues. The CDR3 here is CASSPPSGAEAFF. CDR3 nucleotide sequence: TGTGCCAGCAGTCCCCCCTCTGGAGCTGAAGCTTTCTTT.

The rearrangement links TRBV19 to TRBJ2-7; 10 bases align to TRBD2. This CDR3 has 14 residues. CDR1 is LNHDA, CDR2 SQIVND, per germline (reference sequence). J lost 3 bases, V lost 5 bases, and 4 bases had no gene match. CDR3 residues: CASSLSGRIYEQYF. The CDR3 region has the DNA TGTGCCAGTAGTCTTAGCGGGAGGATCTACGAGCAGTACTTC.

This clone was recorded once. The chain joins TRBV27 to TRBJ2-5, with 7 bases matching TRBD2. Germline assignment: CDR1 MNHEY and CDR2 SMNVEV (reference sequence). V shed 2 bases, J shed 5 bases, and the junction held 5 bases outside the gene matches. The CDR3 has 14 residues. CDR3 amino acids: CASSLVGGLETQYF. Here the CDR3 DNA reads TGTGCCAGCAGTTTAGTGGGAGGGCTGGAGACCCAGTACTTC.

The chain employs TRBV19 and TRBJ1-5, with a possible D match to TRBD1 (5 bases). The CDR3 is 15 amino acids. Trimming took 8 bases from V and 2 from J, leaving 16 bases between them. Per germline, CDR1 LNHDA and CDR2 SQIVND (reference sequence). The CDR3 DNA sequence: TGTGCCAGTCGGGGGAGGGTTCTACGCAATCAGCCCCAGCATTTT. It yields the protein CASRGRVLRNQPQHF. The variable domain in full, completed from reference TRBV19 and TRBJ1-5, reads DGGITQSPKYLFRKEGQNVTLSCEQNLNHDAMYWYRQDPGQGLRLIYYSQIVNDFQKGDIAEGYSVSREKKESFPLTVTSAQKNPTAFYLCASRGRVLRNQPQHFGDGTRLSIL.

The CDR3: CANTRGNNEQFF. The CDR3, as DNA: TGTGCCAACACTCGGGGAAACAATGAGCAGTTCTTC. The chain couples TRBV2 to TRBJ2-1, with D possibly being TRBD2 (5 bases). Germline V lookup: CDR1 SNHLY, CDR2 FYNNEI. The CDR3 covers 12 residues. The ends were cut back, 10 bases at V and 5 bases at J, with 12 bases in the middle.

The rearrangement uses TRBV30 and TRBJ1-2, with 7 bases matching TRBD1. The V segment lost 1 base and the J segment 2 bases; nucleotides outside the gene matches: 7. This CDR3 has 15 residues. Germline values: CDR1 GTSNPN, CDR2 SVGIG (reference sequence). The CDR3 DNA is TGTGCCTGGAGTGCGGACAGGAGGGCCAACTATGGCTACACCTTC. Its protein product is CAWSADRRANYGYTF.

This chain joins TRBV11-3 and TRBJ1-1, with 7 bases matching TRBD1. Trimming cost V 5 bases and J 2 bases; bases outside gene matches: 5. The CDR3 is 14 amino acids. Germline V lookup: CDR1 SGHNT, CDR2 YENEEA. Here the CDR3 reads CASSLGQRNTEAFF. Written as DNA, the CDR3 is TGTGCCAGCAGCCTGGGACAGCGTAACACTGAAGCTTTCTTT.

The chain combines TRBV5-1 with TRBJ2-2; 7 bases fit TRBD1. This CDR3 spans 17 amino acids. V was pared by 1 base and J by 3 bases, with 9 bases of the junction left unmatched. Germline loops: CDR1 SGHRS, CDR2 YFSETQ. The CDR3 DNA is TGCGCCAGCAGCTTGCTGACAGGGATATTGGACACCGGGGAGCTGTTTTTT. Its protein product is CASSLLTGILDTGELFF.

The V call is TRBV19, the J call TRBJ1-3; 7 positions agree with TRBD1. Trimming cost V 4 bases and J 0 bases; bases outside gene matches: 6. Germline V gene sequence: CDR1 LNHDA, CDR2 SQIVND (reference sequence). CDR3 size: 16 residues. The CDR3, as DNA: TGTGCCAGTAGTAGCACAGGGGACGGCTCTGGAAACACCATATATTTT. This codes for CASSSTGDGSGNTIYF.

The gene calls are TRBV6-5 and TRBJ2-5, with 7 bases aligning to TRBD2. There are 11 residues in the CDR3. Germline CDR1 MNHEY, CDR2 SVGAGI. J was trimmed by 7 bases and V by 7 bases; bases with no gene match: 3. The DNA of the CDR3 is TGTGCCAGCACTGGGGGGGGGACCCAGTACTTC. Encoded protein: CASTGGGTQYF.

The chain uses TRBV4-1 and TRBJ1-1; possible D gene TRBD1, 5 bases. Trimming removed 3 bases at V and 2 bases at J, with 19 bases between. The CDR3 is 17 amino acids. Germline CDR1 MGHRA, CDR2 YSYEKL. The CDR3 sequence: CASSQAIRTRDNTEAFF. In DNA, the CDR3 is TGCGCCAGCAGCCAGGCCATAAGGACACGTGATAACACTGAAGCTTTCTTT.

The chain employs TRBV7-6 and TRBJ2-3, with TRBD2 as a possible D gene (7 bases). V shed 1 base and J shed 4 bases, with 24 bases lying between them. This CDR3 spans 19 amino acids. In germline, CDR1 is SGHVS, CDR2 FNYEAQ. CDR3 sequence: CASSLVGTGGPLGADTQYF. CDR3 DNA sequence: TGTGCCAGCAGCTTAGTGGGGACGGGGGGCCCACTGGGCGCAGATACGCAGTATTTT. The complete variable domain, with remaining parts taken from reference TRBV7-6 and TRBJ2-3, reads GAGVSQSPRYKVTKRGQDVALRCDPISGHVSLYWYRQALGQGPEFLTYFNYEAQQDKSGLPNDRFSAERPEGSISTLTIQRTEQRDSAMYRCASSLVGTGGPLGADTQYFGPGTRLTVL.

This sequence joins TRBV5-6 and TRBJ2-5; D gene ambiguous. This CDR3 is built from 13 residues. Germline V gene lookup returns CDR1 SGHDT and CDR2 YYEEEE. V lost 2 bases and J 5 bases, leaving 10 bases between the germline ends. The CDR3 reads CASSLGALETQYF. The CDR3 DNA follows: TGTGCCAGCAGCTTAGGAGCCCTCGAGACCCAGTACTTC.

This clone has only a few counts. The V call is TRBV11-2, the J call TRBJ1-2; a weak D match, TRBD1 (6 bases). Deletions cut 1 base from V and 6 bases from J, with 9 bases between. The CDR3 is 13 residues long. Germline CDR1 SGHAT, CDR2 FQNNGV. Here the CDR3 reads CASSLVAGDGYTF. Written as DNA, the CDR3 is TGTGCCAGCAGCTTAGTGGCAGGGGATGGCTACACCTTC.

The chain is built from TRBV24-1 and TRBJ2-3; D gene unclear. Germline loops: CDR1 KGHDR, CDR2 SFDVKD. Trimming left V 10 bases short and J 4 bases short, with 8 bases between. The CDR3 has 11 amino acids. CDR3 loop: CATERADTQYF. The CDR3 nucleotides are TGTGCCACTGAGCGAGCAGATACGCAGTATTTT.

J is TRBJ2-2 and V is TRBV28; perhaps TRBD1 as D (6 bases). CDR1 and CDR2 (germline): MDHEN, SYDVKM. V gave up 6 bases and J gave up 5 bases, with 13 bases separating them. The CDR3 length is 14 residues. This CDR3 reads CASRDRSITGELFF. CDR3 nucleotide sequence: TGTGCCAGCAGGGACAGAAGTATTACCGGGGAGCTGTTTTTT. Full variable domain (missing parts from reference TRBV28 and TRBJ2-2): DVKVTQSSRYLVKRTGEKVFLECVQDMDHENMFWYRQDPGLGLRLIYFSYDVKMKEKGDIPEGYSVSREKKERFSLILESASTNQTSMYLCASRDRSITGELFFGEGSRLTVL.

The gene calls are TRBV4-1 and TRBJ1-3; D is unresolved. CDR1 and CDR2 from the germline V gene are MGHRA and YSYEKL. V dropped 4 bases and J dropped 0 bases, with 13 bases sitting between them. This CDR3 has 16 residues. CDR3 sequence reads: CASSPSEVRSGNTIYF. The CDR3 DNA follows: TGCGCCAGCAGCCCCTCTGAGGTACGCTCTGGAAACACCATATATTTT.

This chain connects TRBV28 to TRBJ2-2; 7 bases are a match to TRBD1. V lost 5 bases to trimming and J lost 6 bases; unmatched junction nucleotides: 6. This CDR3 comprises 14 residues. CDR1 MDHEN and CDR2 SYDVKM come from the germline V gene. The CDR3 bases are TGTGCCAGCAGTAGACAGGGCTATCCCGGGGAGCTGTTTTTT. It translates to CASSRQGYPGELFF.